The present TCR beta chain was sequenced within a study of shared clonotypes between healthy human individuals. The assay was immunoSEQ multiplex PCR, and TCRdb's table has in-frame clones only and misses some. The data show about 2.1 million clones, with 90% to 95% seen just once and about 1.7% held by the top ten. Naive CD8 populations comprised CD45RO-negative cells positively selected for CCR7, excluding terminally differentiated effector memory CD45RA+ cells. The CDR3 has 16 residues. Germline assignment: CDR1 MDHEN and CDR2 SYDVKM. Unmatched junction bases numbered 10, after V lost 1 base and J lost 7 bases.

V and J are TRBV28 and TRBJ2-1, with 7 nucleotides matching TRBD2. The sample taken for sequencing was naive CD8+ T cells from PBMCs. The sequence was collected from a man younger than 35 in good health. Some clones in this sample may be carry-over from other donors' samples. CDR3 region: CASSLLATSRFNEQFF. For the CDR3, the DNA is TGTGCCAGCAGTTTATTGGCGACTAGCCGATTTAATGAGCAGTTCTTC.